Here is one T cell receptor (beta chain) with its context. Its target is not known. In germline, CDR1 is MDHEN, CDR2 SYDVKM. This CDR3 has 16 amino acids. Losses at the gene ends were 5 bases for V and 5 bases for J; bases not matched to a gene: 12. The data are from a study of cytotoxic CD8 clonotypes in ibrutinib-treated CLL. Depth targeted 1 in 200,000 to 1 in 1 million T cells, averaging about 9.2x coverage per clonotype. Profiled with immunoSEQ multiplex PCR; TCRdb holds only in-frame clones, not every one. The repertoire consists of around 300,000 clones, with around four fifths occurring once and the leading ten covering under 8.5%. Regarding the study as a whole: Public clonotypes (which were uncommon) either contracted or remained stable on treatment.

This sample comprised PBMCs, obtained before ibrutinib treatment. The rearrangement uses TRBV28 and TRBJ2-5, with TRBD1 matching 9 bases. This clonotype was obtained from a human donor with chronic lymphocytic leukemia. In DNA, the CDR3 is TGTGCCAGCAGTCCAGCTGGGACAGGGTTTTTCGAGACCCAGTACTTC. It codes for CASSPAGTGFFETQYF.